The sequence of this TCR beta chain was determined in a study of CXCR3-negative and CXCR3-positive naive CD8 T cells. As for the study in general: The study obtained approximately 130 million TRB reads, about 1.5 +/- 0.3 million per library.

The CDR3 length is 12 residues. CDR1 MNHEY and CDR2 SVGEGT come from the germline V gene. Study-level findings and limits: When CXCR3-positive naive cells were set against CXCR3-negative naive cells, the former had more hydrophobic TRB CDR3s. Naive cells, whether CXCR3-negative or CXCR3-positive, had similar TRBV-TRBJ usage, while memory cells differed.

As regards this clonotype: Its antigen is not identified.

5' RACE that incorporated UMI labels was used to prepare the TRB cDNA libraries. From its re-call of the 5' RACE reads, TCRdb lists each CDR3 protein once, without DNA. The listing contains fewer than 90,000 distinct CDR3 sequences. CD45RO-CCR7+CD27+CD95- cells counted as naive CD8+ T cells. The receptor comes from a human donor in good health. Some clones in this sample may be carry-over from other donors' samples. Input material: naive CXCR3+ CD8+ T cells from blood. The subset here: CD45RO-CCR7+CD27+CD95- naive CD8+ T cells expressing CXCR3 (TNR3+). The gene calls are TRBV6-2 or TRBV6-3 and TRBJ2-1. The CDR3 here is CASSPLRHEQFF.